This T cell receptor beta chain was sequenced in a study of OX40 agonist ivuxolimab in advanced cancers. The wider study: Patients were roughly 83% male with ages roughly 23 to 90, mean about 65. Partial responses were recorded for three patients, including one with hepatocellular carcinoma and two with cutaneous melanoma. Overall study findings and caveats: Compared with CD4+, CD8+ T cells on average had more expanded clones. Patients with a partial response at 0.1-3.0 mg/kg had among the lowest clonal expansion.

On this clone: What it binds is unknown.

Sequencing used immunoSEQ multiplex PCR; TCRdb keeps in-frame clones, though not all of them. The profile shows around 69,000 clones, around 87% of them singletons. CDR3 length: 16 amino acids. Germline V gives CDR1 SGHTA, CDR2 FQGNSA. V shed 0 bases and J 5 bases; nucleotides not matched to a gene: 5. The sequenced sample was CD4+ or CD8+ T cells sorted from blood, obtained in a trial of the OX40 agonist ivuxolimab. The gene calls are TRBV7-2 and TRBJ2-3; 10 bases match TRBD2. The clonotype originates from an adult with an advanced solid tumor such as melanoma, head and neck, liver or kidney cancer. The CDR3 loop is CASSLARTSGVDTQYF. CDR3 coding DNA: TGTGCCAGCAGCTTAGCGAGAACTAGCGGGGTAGATACGCAGTATTTT.